The sequence of this T cell receptor beta chain was determined in a study of T cell changes during pregnancy in multiple sclerosis (dated by TCRdb to about 2019). Notes on the research overall: Changes in the T cell repertoire over the course of pregnancy were examined in this study in women with multiple sclerosis.

Library preparation was by the immunoSEQ multiplex PCR assay. In TCRdb, the immuneACCESS table is reduced to in-frame sequences with V and J assigned. These tables do not hold every clone; where another copy was compared, an unresolved V gene accounts for under half, and the others remain unexplained. Counted in this sample were 70,000 to 75,000 clones; over 85% of them appeared once. Under 2% of the sample belongs to the ten largest clones. The germline V gene specifies SGHVS as CDR1 and FNYEAQ as CDR2. The CDR3 numbers 15 residues from cysteine through phenylalanine. Just CDR3 DNA is preserved here, 45 bases in frame from base 1. Trimming leaves V shorter by 1 base and J shorter by 4 bases, with the junction holding 3 bases beyond the gene matches. To note about this clone: The antigen this receptor binds is unknown. No much larger clone exists at a distance of one base, and base qualities are not known.

The chain joins TRBV7-6 to TRBJ2-3, with 9 junctional bases fitting TRBD2. Source: peripheral blood, taken in the second trimester of pregnancy. This TCR came from a female donor with multiple sclerosis, enrolled in a pregnancy study. Here the CDR3 is given as CASSLGREGSDTQYF. The bases are TGTGCCAGCAGCTTAGGGCGGGAGGGTTCAGATACGCAGTATTTT.